One sample yielded the 31 T cell receptor beta chains listed below, sequenced in a study of response to subunit inactivated influenza vaccine. MiXCR, applied by TCRdb to the RT-PCR reads, yields one record per CDR3 protein. The sample shows about 540,000 distinct CDR3 sequences, approximately 24% of them seen only once. These same records also appear under a second study, on T cells expressing NK-cell markers. As that report states: 5'RACE template switching built TCR beta cDNA with unique molecular identifiers.

The source material was CD4+ T cells sorted from PBMCs, sampled roughly 12 days after vaccination. These receptor sequences come from a man over 45 who received an inactivated influenza vaccine.

This clonotype has a handful of counts. V is TRBV20-1 and J is TRBJ1-5; 9 nucleotides align to TRBD1. Trimming removed 3 bases from V and 0 bases from J; junction bases left unmatched: 6. Germline CDR1 is DFQATT and CDR2 is SNEGSKA (reference sequence). CDR3 length equals 16 residues. CDR3 amino acids: CSASDRGTYSNQPQHF. The CDR3 DNA follows: TGCAGTGCTAGCGACAGGGGGACCTATAGCAATCAGCCCCAGCATTTT.

This clonotype was recorded a few times. This chain links TRBV28 with TRBJ2-7; 7 nucleotides align to TRBD1. The junction had 5 bases not matched to a gene; V was cut back by 5 bases and J by 4 bases. CDR1 is MDHEN and CDR2 is SYDVKM in the germline V gene. The CDR3 has 13 amino acids. CDR3 nucleotide sequence: TGTGCCAGCAGTCGTGGGACAGAATACGAGCAGTACTTC. As protein: CASSRGTEYEQYF.

The chain employs TRBV4-1 and TRBJ2-7, with TRBD1 as a possible D gene (5 bases). This CDR3 has 14 residues. Per germline, CDR1 MGHRA and CDR2 YSYEKL. V was trimmed by 0 bases and J by 5 bases, leaving 11 bases between them. The CDR3 DNA sequence: TGCGCCAGCAGCCAAGATAAGGGGATGCACGAGCAGTACTTC. Encoded protein: CASSQDKGMHEQYF.

The rearrangement joins TRBV7-9 to TRBJ2-1, with a weak D call TRBD1 (6 bases). Germline V gene data show CDR1 as SEHNR and CDR2 as FQNEAQ (reference sequence). CDR3 size: 13 residues. V dropped 1 base and J dropped 13 bases, with 14 bases sitting between them. CDR3 sequence (DNA): TGTGCCAGCAGCTTAGATTCCAGGGGAAACCAGTTCTTC. Translating it yields CASSLDSRGNQFF.

This clonotype was picked up a small number of times. V and J are TRBV7-3 and TRBJ2-1; TRBD2 aligns across 10 bases. Germline V CDR1 and CDR2: SGHTA, FQGTGA. With 4 bases clipped from V and 6 bases from J, the junction kept 9 bases outside the gene matches. The CDR3 has 16 residues. The CDR3 nucleotides read TGTGCCAGCAGCTCCACCGGGACTAGCGTTATCAATGAGCAGTTCTTC. It codes for CASSSTGTSVINEQFF.

This clonotype was seen repeatedly, ten times or more. The chain recombines TRBV5-1 with TRBJ2-7; TRBD2 matches at 8 bases. Per germline, CDR1 SGHRS and CDR2 YFSETQ. V lost 0 bases, J lost 6 bases, and 5 bases stayed unmatched. The CDR3 runs 14 residues. The CDR3 bases are TGCGCCAGCAGCTTGGCCAGCGGGAGCCGCGAGCAGTACTTC. It specifies CASSLASGSREQYF.

The V and J genes are TRBV29-1 and TRBJ2-2; 10 positions agree with TRBD2. The CDR3 runs to 13 residues. The ends lost 6 bases at V and 7 bases at J; junction bases unmatched: 5. CDR1 is SQVTM and CDR2 is ANQGSEA in the germline V gene. The CDR3 DNA follows: TGCAGCGTACTAGCGGGACGAGGCGGGGAGCTGTTTTTT. Its translation: CSVLAGRGGELFF.

This chain connects TRBV9 to TRBJ1-4; D possibly corresponds to TRBD1 (6 bases). V dropped 4 bases and J dropped 8 bases, with 18 bases sitting between them. The CDR3 length is 15 residues. Germline lookup yields CDR1 SGDLS and CDR2 YYNGEE. The CDR3 region is CASSPRDQRGEKLFF. The CDR3 bases are TGTGCCAGCAGCCCCAGGGACCAGAGGGGGGAAAAACTGTTTTTT.

The CDR3 region has the DNA TGCAGTGCTGGACAGGGGGCGCCGAAAGAGACCCAGTACTTC. This sequence encodes CSAGQGAPKETQYF. The chain has TRBV20-1 and TRBJ2-5; 11 bases map to TRBD1. CDR1 is DFQATT and CDR2 is SNEGSKA in the germline V gene (reference sequence). V dropped 5 bases and J dropped 3; count of bases not matched to a gene: 5. CDR3 length equals 14 residues.

The chain combines TRBV12-3 or TRBV12-4 with TRBJ2-2; 11 positions agree with TRBD1. The CDR3 is 20 amino acids. V dropped 6 bases and J dropped 4; count of bases not matched to a gene: 19. CDR3 region: CASSRRDRGIRGPSTGELFF. For the CDR3, the DNA is TGTGCCAGCAGCCGCCGGGACAGGGGGATTAGGGGGCCGAGCACCGGGGAGCTGTTTTTT.

V usage is TRBV3-1 and J usage is TRBJ2-1, with TRBD2 matching 7 bases. CDR3 length: 17 amino acids. Germline CDR1 LGHDT, CDR2 YNNKEL (reference sequence). J gave up 8 bases and V 6 bases, and 19 bases lay outside the gene matches. Here the CDR3 reads CASSPPPSSGREYEQFF. In DNA, the CDR3 is TGTGCCAGCAGTCCTCCCCCCTCTAGCGGTCGGGAGTATGAGCAGTTCTTC.

The J gene is TRBJ2-5, the V gene TRBV20-1, with a weak D call TRBD2 (5 bases). Trimming took 4 bases from V and 5 from J, leaving 11 bases between them. The CDR3 runs 12 residues. Germline CDR1 and CDR2: DFQATT and SNEGSKA (reference sequence). CDR3 residues: CSANTGEETQYF. As DNA, the CDR3 is TGCAGTGCTAATACTGGGGAGGAGACCCAGTACTTC.

The gene calls are TRBV18 and TRBJ2-1, with 7 bases matching TRBD2. The germline CDR1 and CDR2 sequences are KGHSH and LQKENI. The CDR3 has 16 amino acids. The J segment lost 4 bases and the V segment lost 6 bases, leaving 12 bases of the junction unmatched. The CDR3 DNA follows: TGTGCCAGCTCCCCTATGGGGACTACCTCTTACAATGAGCAGTTCTTC. Protein product: CASSPMGTTSYNEQFF.

This clonotype was recorded at least ten times. This chain uses TRBV12-3 or TRBV12-4 with TRBJ2-1; 12 bases map to TRBD2. CDR3 length equals 17 residues. The J segment lost 7 bases and the V segment lost 2 bases, leaving 9 bases of the junction unmatched. The CDR3 DNA reads as TGTGCCAGCAGTTTATCGAATGTTGGGACTAGCGGGAATGAGCAGTTCTTC. Translating it yields CASSLSNVGTSGNEQFF.

This clonotype was seen a few times. This chain links TRBV4-2 with TRBJ1-2; maybe TRBD1 (5 bases). V lost 0 bases, J lost 5 bases, and 10 bases lay in between. Germline CDR1 LGHNA, CDR2 YNFKEQ. The length of the CDR3 is 14 residues. CDR3 bases: TGTGCCAGCAGCCAAGATTGGGGGGATTATGGCTACACCTTC. Protein sequence: CASSQDWGDYGYTF.

This clonotype was recorded a few times. The rearrangement links TRBV7-8 to TRBJ2-3; D possibly corresponds to TRBD2 (5 bases). CDR1 is SGHVS and CDR2 is FQNEAQ in the germline V gene. The CDR3 is 16 residues long. Trimming took 1 base from V and 1 from J, leaving 12 bases between them. The CDR3 reads CASSLGEGYRTDTQYF. CDR3 DNA: TGTGCCAGCAGCTTAGGAGAGGGCTACCGCACAGATACGCAGTATTTT.

The gene calls are TRBV4-1 and TRBJ2-1; 11 positions match TRBD2. Trimming cost V 0 bases and J 8 bases; bases outside gene matches: 6. The length of the CDR3 is 16 residues. The germline gives CDR1 MGHRA, CDR2 YSYEKL. As DNA, the CDR3 is TGCGCCAGCAGCCAAGACTCTAGCGGGAGGTTCCATGAGCAGTTCTTC. Amino acids: CASSQDSSGRFHEQFF.

This clonotype was observed a few times. The chain links TRBV29-1 to TRBJ2-1; D unclear. V was clipped by 1 base and J by 6 bases, with 16 bases between them. Germline values: CDR1 SQVTM, CDR2 ANQGSEA. The CDR3 loop spans 15 amino acids. The CDR3 DNA reads as TGCAGCGTTGAAGCCTACTCCGGGCTGGGCAATGAGCAGTTCTTC. Translating gives CSVEAYSGLGNEQFF.

The chain couples TRBV30 to TRBJ2-1; D gene ambiguous. The CDR3 has 15 amino acids. The V end was cut by 2 bases, the J end by 0 bases, with 11 bases between. Germline CDR1 reads GTSNPN; CDR2 reads SVGIG (reference sequence). Here the CDR3 reads CAWSILGSSYNEQFF. The CDR3 DNA follows: TGTGCCTGGAGTATCTTGGGGTCCTCCTACAATGAGCAGTTCTTC.

The chain joins TRBV7-9 to TRBJ2-1; unclear D gene. The CDR3 covers 16 residues. Trimming took off 2 bases at V and 0 bases at J, with 11 bases between the two ends. Germline CDR1 reads SEHNR; CDR2 reads FQNEAQ (reference sequence). CDR3 nucleotides: TGTGCCAGCAGCTTATCGGCTAGAGTCTCCTACAATGAGCAGTTCTTC. This translates into CASSLSARVSYNEQFF.

This clonotype turned up a few times. J is TRBJ1-1 and V is TRBV5-5; a possible D gene is TRBD1 (6 bases). The CDR3 extends over 15 amino acids. Germline loops: CDR1 SGHKS, CDR2 YYEKEE (reference sequence). The V end lost 2 bases, the J end lost 8 bases, and 19 bases lay between the germline ends. DNA for the CDR3: TGTGCCAGCAGCTTAGACGTCGGGGGGCTCGGGGAAGCTTTCTTT. This encodes CASSLDVGGLGEAFF.

The chain couples TRBV7-2 to TRBJ1-4; 11 nucleotides match TRBD1. The V gene's germline CDR1 is SGHTA and CDR2 FQGNSA. V was clipped by 6 bases and J by 7 bases; unmatched bases: 7. This CDR3 region has 15 residues. CDR3 nucleotides: TGTGCCAGCAGTCAGTTCGGGACAGGGGGTGAAAAACTGTTTTTT. Its translation is CASSQFGTGGEKLFF.

The count of this clonotype is one. This sequence joins TRBV19 and TRBJ1-6; no clear D gene. Germline V gives CDR1 LNHDA, CDR2 SQIVND (reference sequence). This CDR3 is built from 13 residues. Trimming removed 8 bases at V and 11 bases at J, with 16 bases between. CDR3 amino acids: CASGRAETPPLHF. Here the CDR3 DNA reads TGTGCCAGTGGCCGGGCAGAAACTCCACCCCTCCACTTT.

The chain is built from TRBV7-9 and TRBJ1-6; unclear D gene. Looked up from germline, CDR1 is SEHNR and CDR2 is FQNEAQ (reference sequence). The CDR3 spans 15 residues. V was clipped by 6 bases and J by 5 bases, with 14 bases between them. CDR3 nucleotides: TGTGCCAGCAGTCAATCGGGTGGCCATAATTCACCCCTCCACTTT. Amino acids: CASSQSGGHNSPLHF.

V usage is TRBV5-1 and J usage is TRBJ2-5, with a tentative D call TRBD2 (5 bases). CDR1 is SGHRS and CDR2 is YFSETQ in the germline V gene. This CDR3 is built from 14 residues. Trimming cost V 1 base and J 5 bases, with 12 bases left between them. Here the CDR3 DNA reads TGCGCCAGCAGCTTGTTAATGGAGCGGGAGACCCAGTACTTC. It yields the protein CASSLLMERETQYF. The full variable domain, with the rest looked up from reference TRBV5-1 and TRBJ2-5, is KAGVTQTPRYLIKTRGQQVTLSCSPISGHRSVSWYQQTPGQGLQFLFEYFSETQRNKGNFPGRFSGRQFSNSRSEMNVSTLELGDSALYLCASSLLMERETQYFGPGTRLLVL.

This clonotype has only a few counts. The genes are TRBV7-8 and TRBJ2-5, with D hard to call. The CDR3 is 15 amino acids. V lost 1 base and J 5 bases, leaving 14 bases between the germline ends. In germline, CDR1 is SGHVS, CDR2 FQNEAQ. CDR3 protein: CASSLVALRLETQYF. The CDR3 region has the DNA TGTGCCAGCAGCTTAGTGGCCCTAAGATTGGAGACCCAGTACTTC.

The chain has TRBV20-1 and TRBJ2-3; D is undetermined. The CDR3 sequence is 14 residues long. The germline V gene has CDR1 DFQATT and CDR2 SNEGSKA (reference sequence). V lost 4 bases, J lost 2 bases, and 13 bases lay in between. DNA of the CDR3: TGCAGTGCTAATATGTCCCCTCCCACAGATACGCAGTATTTT. Translated, it gives CSANMSPPTDTQYF.

This rearrangement joins TRBV12-3 or TRBV12-4 to TRBJ2-3; 7 positions agree with TRBD2. The CDR3 has 17 amino acids. V dropped 3 bases and J dropped 3; count of bases not matched to a gene: 12. The CDR3 nucleotides are TGTGCCAGCAGTTTTCGTGGGAGGGCTAGAGGGACAGATACGCAGTATTTT. Protein: CASSFRGRARGTDTQYF.

This clonotype has more than one count but fewer than ten. CDR3 loop: CASSESGGRETQYF. The CDR3 bases are TGTGCCAGCAGTGAATCCGGGGGCAGAGAGACCCAGTACTTC. The chain joins TRBV25-1 to TRBJ2-5; D is perhaps TRBD1 or TRBD2 (6 bases each). This CDR3 contains 14 residues. The V and J ends lost 1 base and 4 bases respectively, with 10 bases between them. CDR1 is MGHDK, CDR2 SYGVNS, per germline.

This chain links TRBV29-1 with TRBJ2-5; 7 nucleotides match TRBD1. The V segment lost 5 bases and the J segment 5 bases; nucleotides outside the gene matches: 8. Germline-derived CDR1 and CDR2 are SQVTM and ANQGSEA. The CDR3 has 13 residues. CDR3 bases: TGCAGCGTTCGACCAGGGGGACGGGAGACCCAGTACTTC. This gives the protein CSVRPGGRETQYF.

The chain links TRBV11-2 to TRBJ2-4; 7 positions agree with TRBD2. Trimming at V came to 1 base and at J to 5 bases, leaving 14 bases not matched to a gene. The CDR3 is 18 residues long. Per the germline V gene, CDR1 is SGHAT and CDR2 is FQNNGV. CDR3 DNA sequence: TGTGCCAGCAGCTTAGGCGGTTTGGCTAGCGGCCGAGAAAACATTCAGTACTTC. Amino acid sequence: CASSLGGLASGRENIQYF.